This T cell receptor (beta chain) was recovered during a study of regulatory T cells in long-lasting Graves disease. Study results and caveats: Patients with persistent disease showed a bias toward TRBV28, TRBJ1-2 and TRBJ2-5.

This clonotype was recorded a few times. The target antigen is unknown. Time point given: persistent/refractory GD, antithyroid drugs over 5 years with positive TRAb. Extracted RNA from PBMCs served as the source of the TCR library. Through Arm-PCR of CDR3 regions and iRepertoire HTBI primers, TCR beta libraries were built. MiXCR was run by TCRdb on the multiplex PCR reads, yielding one entry per CDR3 protein. Of roughly 500,000 distinct CDR3 sequences listed, around a fifth are singletons. Per the germline V gene, CDR1 is ENHRY and CDR2 is SYGVKD. The CDR3 runs to 15 residues. V lost 6 bases and J 1 base, leaving 15 bases between the germline ends.

This clonotype was sampled from a female donor with Graves disease. Source: peripheral blood mononuclear cells (PBMCs), taken when the disease was refractory, from a patient treated with antithyroid drugs. This chain connects TRBV10-3 to TRBJ2-5, with D possibly matching TRBD1 (6 bases). The DNA for the CDR3 is TGTGCCATCAGCCCTCAGGGGCCCCTCCAAGAGACCCAGTACTTC. Protein product: CAISPQGPLQETQYF.